A single T cell receptor (beta chain) is shown here with its context. The data are from a study of blood T cell repertoires in COVID-19. V lost 2 bases to trimming and J lost 6 bases, with 19 bases between them. Looked up from germline, CDR1 is GTSNPN and CDR2 is SVGIG (reference sequence). This CDR3 spans 15 amino acids. As processed by the authors: Using reference gene primer amplification, nucleated cell counts were estimated. The data were produced by immunoSEQ multiplex PCR, yet TCRdb's version contains in-frame clones alone and is incomplete. D and trimming come from the DNA, and the V and J calls and clone size come from that table. The sample has some 350,000 clones; 88% are singletons.

The chain carries TRBV30 and TRBJ1-2; D is possibly TRBD1 (6 bases). The clonotype comes from a woman in her 70s with COVID-19, enrolled during active disease. What was sequenced was peripheral blood. CDR3 coding DNA: TGTGCCTGGAGTCTAACTTTAGGAGACAGGAATGGCTACACCTTC. This translates into CAWSLTLGDRNGYTF.